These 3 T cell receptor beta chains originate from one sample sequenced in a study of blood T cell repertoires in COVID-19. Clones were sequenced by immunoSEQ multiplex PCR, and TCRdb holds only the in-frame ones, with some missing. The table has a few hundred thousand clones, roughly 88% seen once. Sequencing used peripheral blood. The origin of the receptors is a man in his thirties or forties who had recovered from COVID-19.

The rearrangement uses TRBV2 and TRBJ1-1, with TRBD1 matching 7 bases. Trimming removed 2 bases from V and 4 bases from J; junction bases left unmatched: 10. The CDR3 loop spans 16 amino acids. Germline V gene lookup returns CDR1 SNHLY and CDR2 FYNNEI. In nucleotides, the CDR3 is TGTGCCAGCAGTGAACGTCCGGGACAGTACATCACTGAAGCTTTCTTT. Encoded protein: CASSERPGQYITEAFF.

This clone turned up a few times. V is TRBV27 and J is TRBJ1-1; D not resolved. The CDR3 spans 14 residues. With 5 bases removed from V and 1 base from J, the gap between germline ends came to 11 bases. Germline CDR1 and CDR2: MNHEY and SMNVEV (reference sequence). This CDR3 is CASSPRYRNTEAFF. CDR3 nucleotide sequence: TGTGCCAGCAGTCCCAGATACAGGAACACTGAAGCTTTCTTT.

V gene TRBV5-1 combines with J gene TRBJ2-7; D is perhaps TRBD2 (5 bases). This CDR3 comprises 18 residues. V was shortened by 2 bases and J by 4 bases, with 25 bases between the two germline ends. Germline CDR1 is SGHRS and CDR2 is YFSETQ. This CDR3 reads CASSFTPGQSGKEYEQYF. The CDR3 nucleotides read TGCGCCAGCAGCTTTACTCCGGGCCAATCGGGGAAAGAATACGAGCAGTACTTC.